This T cell receptor beta chain was sequenced in a study of cytomegalovirus exposure and HLA in healthy donors (TCRdb year 2017). For the study in its entirety: According to an earlier analysis of a few hundred of the donors, about 179 million T cells yielded roughly 110 million unique TCR beta sequences and approximately 280 Gb of sequence data. An early release that covered several hundred HLA-typed donors contained approximately 300 gigabases of sequencing data and approximately 85 million unique TCR sequences. Among the roughly 390 genotyped donors, roughly 80% belonged to the genetic ancestry cluster associated with self-reported Caucasian donors. The aim of the study was to test whether cataloging public T cell receptors could identify signatures of past pathogen exposure. The study profiled the T cell repertoires of approximately 700 subjects by immunosequencing and related them to cytomegalovirus serostatus. Besides the first cohort of approximately 670 subjects, a separate validation cohort made up of 120 different subjects was used. To predict cytomegalovirus infection status, the study brought together high-throughput TCR immunosequencing, statistical association of individual TCRs with disease status, and machine learning. To study patterns of TCR occurrence, a later analysis re-analyzed previously published TCR beta repertoires from 650 to 750 donors and added high-resolution HLA genotyping. Rather than drawing on any new phenotypic data, the later analysis identified candidate immune exposures from TCR beta sequences and the way those sequences occurred across donors. An earlier analysis of around 580 of the donors used high-throughput TCR beta sequencing to judge whether each TCR beta V gene segment behaved as functional or pseudogenic. Donor age, sex, ethnicity and CMV serostatus were compiled together with the repertoire data. Genome-wide SNP genotypes for about 60% of the roughly 700 donors were used in a later genetic analysis, which treated that subset as a discovery cohort. All discovery cohort repertoires had been generated using a single sequencing platform. Class I and class II HLA loci were covered by the typing at four-digit resolution. The number of donors typed differed by locus, with about 629-640 for A, B, C, DRB1 and DQB1, more than 500 for DQA1, 606 for DPA1, and some 440 for DPB1. Because of strong linkage in the cohort, roughly five DR-DQ haplotypes were treated as single units for association and clustering. On average, 235,054 unique TCR beta nucleotide sequences were sequenced per donor among 398 genotyped donors of the cohort, with about 17% of those sequences being non-productive. Points the paper makes about the study in general: Only TCR beta chains were sequenced in this cohort, and the absence of alpha or paired-chain data limited detectable features. In a later analysis, TCR association rates were found to vary across HLA loci, with the most associated TCRs seen for DRB1 alleles and the fewest for HLA-C alleles. Across donors, most TCR sequences were observed very rarely, whereas some public TCRs were present in many individuals. A further reported finding was that TCR beta sequences accurately predicted the HLA-A and HLA-B alleles for most subjects in the first cohort. A total of roughly 160 TCR beta chains were listed by the study as associated with cytomegalovirus. Because the 87-base-pair reads could not distinguish some IMGT-functional V segments, including TRBV6-2 and TRBV6-3, those segments were excluded. Linkage disequilibrium might explain the correlated functional status among segregating V segments, but an unknown experimental factor could not be ruled out. In a later analysis, HLA-associated TCR beta chains showed more clonal expansion and lower generation probabilities than non-associated chains that were equally common. Because some donors lacked HLA typing at each locus, the association tests relied only on the typed subset. The classifier was reported to diagnose cytomegalovirus status with high specificity and sensitivity in both the original cohort and the validation cohort. When HLA alleles, especially DR and DQ, strongly co-occurred, TCR associations were difficult to assign to individual alleles. The authors suggested that the approach could potentially be extended to other disease states and immunological phenotypes. A cluster of highly shared sequence variants was judged likely to be a technical artifact of the sequencing pipeline. Immune exposure information for the cohort was limited to CMV serostatus. In an earlier analysis of a few hundred of the donors, most TCR beta V segments were observed in productive rearrangements about 87% or about 30% of the time, broadly matching IMGT annotations. Several of the top co-occurrence clusters appeared to be linked to parvovirus B19, influenza, CMV and Epstein-Barr virus, according to a later analysis. A later analysis associated 16,951 TCR beta sequences with specific HLA alleles at a false discovery rate of 0.05. The earlier analysis of 450 to 700 of the donors excluded 15 to 20 rarely observed V segments, including chromosome 9 orphons, because counts were too low. In a later genetic analysis, fewer N-insertions in productive TCRs were reported among donors in an Asian-associated ancestry cluster than the approximately 670-donor mean. In vitro tests confirmed that a few of the cytomegalovirus-associated TCR beta chains recognize cytomegalovirus antigens. In a later analysis, most CMV-associated TCR beta chains were found to appear HLA-restricted, with HLA associations seemingly driven largely by CMV exposure. A later genetic analysis associated a missense DCLRE1C variant with V-gene and J-gene trimming of TCR beta chains, and an independent cohort replicated the association. Roughly uniform sequencing depth across donors was assumed in presence/absence analyses, although this assumption may not hold.

In total, around 600 healthy bone marrow donors made up the cohort. At the time of sampling, every cohort member was nominally healthy, though immune exposures that went unrecorded were likely present. The donor was CMV seronegative and belonged to the group of roughly 330 seronegative cohort members. Each donor provided a peripheral blood sample, and peripheral blood mononuclear cells were used for TCR beta sequencing. The Qiagen DNeasy Blood Extraction Kit was used to extract genomic DNA from the blood cell samples. Notes on this clone: Its target antigen remains unknown. There are no base qualities to consult, and no much larger clone falls within one base.

The protocol used for the library was the immunoSEQ multiplex PCR assay. The multiplex PCR relied on a mix of 60 forward primers for TCR Vbeta segments and 13 reverse primers for TCR Jbeta segments. Amplification of the CDR3 region of rearranged TCR beta genes was performed with a multiplex PCR assay on genomic DNA. On the Illumina HiSeq System, the amplified TCR beta libraries were sequenced as 87-base-pair reads. From the authors' description of their analysis: A later analysis tallied roughly 76 million unique TCR beta chains across the 700 or so repertoires, and approximately 12 million of those chains were shared by two or more donors. To remove PCR and sequencing errors, raw reads were error-corrected and collapsed into unique sequences using a nearest-neighbor algorithm that merged closely related sequences. V, D and J gene segments were assigned by aligning CDR3 sequences to IMGT reference sequences. For a sequence to be retained, at least a six-nucleotide match to both a V gene segment and a J gene segment was required. Rearrangements were called productive when the CDR3 lacked stop codons and stayed in frame with V and J; all others were non-productive. CDR3 was defined by IMGT convention, running from the second conserved V-encoded cysteine to the conserved J-encoded phenylalanine. In an earlier analysis of roughly 580 of the donors, sequences lacking an unambiguous match to a single V gene segment were excluded. In an earlier analysis of 587 of the donors, V segments were called functional above 56.7% productive rearrangements and were called segregating when the between-donor standard deviation exceeded 5%. A statistical classification framework was built for diagnosing cytomegalovirus status from the catalog of TCR beta chain sequences. In a later analysis, TCR nucleotide sequences were compared against IMGT/GENE-DB human TR gene sequences so that V and J genes could be assigned. In a later analysis, CDR3 sequences and most-parsimonious VDJ recombination scenarios were assigned using the TCRdist pipeline. In a later analysis, every TCR beta chain was defined by the combination of its CDR3 amino acid sequence and its V-gene family, and reads without a unique V-gene family were dropped. To address suspected cross-contamination and a sequencing artifact, a later analysis removed around 600 highly shared, low-generation-probability nucleotide sequences. A later analysis calculated a clonal expansion index for each public chain from normalized within-repertoire ranks of inferred template counts. In a later analysis, generation probabilities were computed with a VDJ recombination model fitted to out-of-frame rearrangements, and the resulting probabilities were checked against IGoR. A later analysis scored TCR-TCR, TCR-HLA and TCR-CMV co-occurrence with hypergeometric tests, applying a repertoire-size bias correction to TCR pairs. A later analysis estimated false discovery rates by permuting HLA or CMV assignments 20 times. A later analysis grouped co-occurring TCRs with DBSCAN, adding TCRdist sequence similarity when clustering within HLA-allele-positive subsets. For co-occurrence clustering, repertoires with fewer than 30,000 or more than 120,000 public chains were excluded, along with about five repertoires with anomalous nucleotide sharing. Drawn from immuneACCESS, this table holds only the in-frame rearrangements with V and J called that TCRdb kept. Clones are partly lost; checked studies trace under half to an unresolved V gene and leave the rest unexplained. V and J calls and clone size are as listed in that table; D and trimming were resolved from the DNA. This sample has 170,000 or so clones in its table, and approximately 80% of those were observed once. The ten most abundant clones make up 4.8% of the sample.

Counted from cysteine to phenylalanine, this CDR3 has 11 amino acids. Just CDR3 DNA is preserved here, 33 bases in frame from base 1. Looking up the germline V gene yields CDR1 MDHEN and CDR2 SYDVKM. Trimming removed 8 bases from V and 6 bases from J, leaving 10 bases between the germline ends. The sample consisted of PBMCs. The chain links TRBV28 with TRBJ1-2; the D gene is not confidently resolved. The TCR comes from a man younger than 30 in good health and CMV-seronegative. The DNA sequence is as follows: TGTGCCAGCCCAGGTCTCCATGGCTACACCTTC. It is translated as CASPGLHGYTF.